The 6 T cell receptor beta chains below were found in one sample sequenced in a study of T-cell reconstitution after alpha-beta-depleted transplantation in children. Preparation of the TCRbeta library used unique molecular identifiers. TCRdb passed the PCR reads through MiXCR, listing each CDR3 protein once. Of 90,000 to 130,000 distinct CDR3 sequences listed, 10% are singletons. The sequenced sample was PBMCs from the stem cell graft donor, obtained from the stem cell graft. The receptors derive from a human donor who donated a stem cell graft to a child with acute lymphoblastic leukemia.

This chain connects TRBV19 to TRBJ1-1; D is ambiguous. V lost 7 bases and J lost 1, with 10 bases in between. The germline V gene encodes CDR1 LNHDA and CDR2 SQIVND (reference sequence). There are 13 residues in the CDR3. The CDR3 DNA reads TGTGCCAGTACCAATCCTAGGAACACTGAAGCTTTCTTT. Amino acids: CASTNPRNTEAFF.

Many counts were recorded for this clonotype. This CDR3 reads CASSPPGTGVADTQYF. The CDR3 coding sequence is TGTGCCAGCTCACCTCCCGGGACAGGGGTTGCAGATACGCAGTATTTT. The chain uses TRBV18 and TRBJ2-3; 10 bases are shared with TRBD1. The trim removed 3 bases at V and 4 bases at J, leaving 7 bases unmatched. This CDR3 is 16 amino acids long. From germline, CDR1 is KGHSH and CDR2 LQKENI.

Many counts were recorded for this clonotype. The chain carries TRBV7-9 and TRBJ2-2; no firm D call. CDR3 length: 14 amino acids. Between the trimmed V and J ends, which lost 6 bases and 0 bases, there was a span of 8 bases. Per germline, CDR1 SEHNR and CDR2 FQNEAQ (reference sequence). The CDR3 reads CASRPAANTGELFF. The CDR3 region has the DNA TGTGCCAGCAGGCCCGCAGCGAACACCGGGGAGCTGTTTTTT.

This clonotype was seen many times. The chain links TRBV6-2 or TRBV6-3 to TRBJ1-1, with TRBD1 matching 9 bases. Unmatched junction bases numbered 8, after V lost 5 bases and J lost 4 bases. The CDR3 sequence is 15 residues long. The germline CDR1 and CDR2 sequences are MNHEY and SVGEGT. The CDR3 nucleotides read TGTGCCAGCAGTCCATCTGGACAGGGGACCACTGAAGCTTTCTTT. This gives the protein CASSPSGQGTTEAFF.

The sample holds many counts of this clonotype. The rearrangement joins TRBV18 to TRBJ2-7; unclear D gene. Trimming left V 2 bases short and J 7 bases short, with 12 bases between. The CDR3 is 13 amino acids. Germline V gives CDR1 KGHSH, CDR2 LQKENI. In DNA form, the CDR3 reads TGTGCCAGCTCACCAGGAAGTCCGGCGGAGCAGTACTTC. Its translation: CASSPGSPAEQYF. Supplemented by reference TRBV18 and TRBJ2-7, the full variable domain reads NAGVMQNPRHLVRRRGQEARLRCSPMKGHSHVYWYRQLPEEGLKFMVYLQKENIIDESGMPKERFSAEFPKEGPSILRIQQVVRGDSAAYFCASSPGSPAEQYFGPGTRLTVT.

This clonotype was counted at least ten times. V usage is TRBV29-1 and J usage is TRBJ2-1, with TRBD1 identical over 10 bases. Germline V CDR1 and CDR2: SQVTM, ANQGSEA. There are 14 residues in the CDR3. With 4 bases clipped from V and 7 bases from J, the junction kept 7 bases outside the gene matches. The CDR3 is CSVVRDRGRNEQFF. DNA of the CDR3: TGCAGCGTTGTCCGGGACAGGGGCCGAAATGAGCAGTTCTTC.